This TCR beta chain was recovered during a study of blood T cells in healthy people across ages. Study conclusions and caveats: Measured against age, TCR beta diversity per million T cells decreased in a roughly linear manner. Fewer expanded clones and more diversity marked long-lived versus aged donors.

Regarding this clonotype: Its target is unknown.

Through a sample-barcoded 5' primer and a J-beta primer mix, a second PCR was run for about 6 to 11 cycles. In TCRdb, the 5' RACE reads were re-called with MiXCR into one record per CDR3 protein. The repertoire holds about 680,000 distinct CDR3 sequences, with around half as singletons. Germline CDR1 DFQATT, CDR2 SNEGSKA (reference sequence). Between the trimmed V and J ends, which lost 0 bases and 8 bases, there was a span of 17 bases. The CDR3 runs to 15 residues. The sequenced sample consisted of blood. This chain uses TRBV20-1 with TRBJ2-1; the D is unclear. The TCR originated in an older woman in good health. Here the CDR3 DNA reads TGCAGTGCTAGAGAACACAGAATCATCCCCGATGAGCAGTTCTTC. Encoded protein: CSAREHRIIPDEQFF.